These 2 T cell receptor beta chains originate from one sample sequenced in a study of CD8 T cells in ankylosing spondylitis. A single record per CDR3 protein comes from TCRdb applying MiXCR to the 5' RACE reads. This table has approximately 200,000 distinct CDR3 sequences, roughly 13% appearing once. Sequenced material: blood, either unsorted or a sorted T cell fraction (not recorded which). The receptors here all came from a female donor with ankylosing spondylitis or in good health (not recorded which).

This clonotype has a count of ten or more. The CDR3 DNA reads as TGCAGCGTCCTTGTGGGGCTATATGGCTACACCTTC. This encodes CSVLVGLYGYTF. V usage is TRBV29-1 and J usage is TRBJ1-2; tentative D call: TRBD1 (5 bases). Germline-derived CDR1 and CDR2 are SQVTM and ANQGSEA. The CDR3 has 12 amino acids. Trimming took off 6 bases at V and 5 bases at J, with 13 bases between the two ends.

This clonotype has ten or more counts. The chain employs TRBV2 and TRBJ2-7; D not certain. Germline CDR1 SNHLY, CDR2 FYNNEI. This CDR3 has 14 residues. Trimming cost V 0 bases and J 4 bases, with 10 bases left between them. CDR3 sequence reads: CASSEAPFYYEQYF. The CDR3, as DNA: TGTGCCAGCAGTGAAGCCCCCTTCTATTACGAGCAGTACTTC.